These 8 T cell receptor beta chains came from one sample sequenced in a study of shared clonotypes between healthy human individuals. The table came from immunoSEQ multiplex PCR; TCRdb's copy has only in-frame clones and leaves some out. Of about 2.4 million clones listed, roughly 93% are singletons. Sample: naive CD4+ T cells from PBMCs. Subset in this sample: CD45RA+ positively selected. These receptors were taken from a man between 18 and 35 years old in good health. Some clones in this sample may be carry-over from other donors' samples.

This clone was counted a single time. This rearrangement joins TRBV7-3 to TRBJ2-3; 12 bases align to TRBD2. V was pared by 5 bases and J by 5 bases, with 2 bases of the junction left unmatched. Germline V gives CDR1 SGHTA, CDR2 FQGTGA. There are 14 residues in the CDR3. CDR3 in amino acids: CASSMTSGRDTQYF. The CDR3 DNA reads TGTGCCAGCAGCATGACTAGCGGGAGAGATACGCAGTATTTT.

The rearrangement joins TRBV2 to TRBJ1-1; D uncertain. The V end lost 8 bases, the J end lost 7 bases, and 11 bases lay between the germline ends. In germline, CDR1 is SNHLY, CDR2 FYNNEI. The CDR3 contains 11 residues. The CDR3 here is CASVYRGEAFF. Here the CDR3 DNA reads TGTGCCAGCGTTTATCGCGGTGAAGCTTTCTTT.

On this clone itself: Other DNA sequences in this sample translate to the same CDR3. This sequence joins TRBV5-1 and TRBJ1-1; D unclear. Trimming stripped 3 bases from V and 1 base from J, with 10 bases between. Germline V gene data show CDR1 as SGHRS and CDR2 as YFSETQ. The CDR3 is 14 residues long. The CDR3 loop reads CASSSGRGNTEAFF. In DNA, the CDR3 is TGCGCCAGCAGCTCCGGACGGGGGAACACTGAAGCTTTCTTT.

The CDR3 DNA is TGTGCCACCCGCCTCCCCATGGGAGAAGGGGAGACCCAGTACTTC. Translated, it gives CATRLPMGEGETQYF. The chain uses TRBV28 and TRBJ2-5, with D perhaps matching TRBD2 (5 bases). This CDR3 contains 15 residues. In germline, CDR1 is MDHEN, CDR2 SYDVKM. Trimming pared 10 bases from V and 5 bases from J, leaving 23 bases between.

The J gene is TRBJ1-5, the V gene TRBV27; unclear D gene. The ends were cut back, 2 bases at V and 5 bases at J, with 7 bases in the middle. The CDR3 runs to 13 residues. Per germline, CDR1 MNHEY and CDR2 SMNVEV (reference sequence). The CDR3 here is CASSLTRDQPQHF. The CDR3 DNA sequence: TGTGCCAGCAGTTTAACCCGAGATCAGCCCCAGCATTTT.

This clone was picked up one time. Other DNA sequences within the sample encode an identical CDR3. The V call is TRBV4-2, the J call TRBJ2-1; 10 bases are shared with TRBD2. The CDR3 length is 15 residues. The germline CDR1 and CDR2 sequences are LGHNA and YNFKEQ. J gave up 5 bases and V 1 base, and 2 bases lay outside the gene matches. This CDR3 reads CASSQASGSNNEQFF. DNA of the CDR3: TGTGCCAGCAGCCAAGCTAGCGGGAGTAACAATGAGCAGTTCTTC.

The chain is built from TRBV21-1 and TRBJ2-7; the table's D call TRBD2 went unverified against the DNA. TRBV21-1 is marked as a pseudogene. The CDR3 covers 11 residues. The CDR3 spells CASSAPRMLYF. The CDR3 DNA reads as TGTGCCAGCAGCGCCCCTAGGATGCTGTACTTC.

The J gene is TRBJ2-2, the V gene TRBV7-2; TRBD2 agrees at 8 bases. Germline V CDR1 and CDR2: SGHTA, FQGNSA. The V and J ends lost 5 bases and 8 bases, in that order; junction bases with no gene match: 7. The CDR3 is 14 residues long. The CDR3: CASSVLSGSGELFF. CDR3 DNA sequence: TGTGCCAGCAGCGTTCTGAGCGGGAGTGGGGAGCTGTTTTTT.